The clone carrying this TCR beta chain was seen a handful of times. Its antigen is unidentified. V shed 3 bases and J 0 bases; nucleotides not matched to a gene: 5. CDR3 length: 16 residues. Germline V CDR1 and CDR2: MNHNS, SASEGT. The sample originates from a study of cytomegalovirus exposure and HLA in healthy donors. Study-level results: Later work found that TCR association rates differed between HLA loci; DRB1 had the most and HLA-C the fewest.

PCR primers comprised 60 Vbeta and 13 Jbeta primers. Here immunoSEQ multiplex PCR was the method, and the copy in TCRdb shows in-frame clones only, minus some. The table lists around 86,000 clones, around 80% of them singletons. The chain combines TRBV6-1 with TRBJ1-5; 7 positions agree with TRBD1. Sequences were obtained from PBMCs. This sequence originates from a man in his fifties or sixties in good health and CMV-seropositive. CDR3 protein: CASSDRQGYSNQPQHF. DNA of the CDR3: TGTGCCAGCAGTGATAGACAGGGCTATAGCAATCAGCCCCAGCATTTT.